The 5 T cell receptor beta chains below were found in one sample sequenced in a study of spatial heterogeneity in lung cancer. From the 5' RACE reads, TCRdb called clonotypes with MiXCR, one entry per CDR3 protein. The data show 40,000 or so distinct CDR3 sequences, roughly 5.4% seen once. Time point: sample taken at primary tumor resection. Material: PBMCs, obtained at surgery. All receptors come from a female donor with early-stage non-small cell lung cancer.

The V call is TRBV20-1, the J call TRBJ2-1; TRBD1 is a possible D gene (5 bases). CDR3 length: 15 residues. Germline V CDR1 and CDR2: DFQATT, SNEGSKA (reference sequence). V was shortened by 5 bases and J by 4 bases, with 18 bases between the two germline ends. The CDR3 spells CSARTRQGRYNEQFF. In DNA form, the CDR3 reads TGCAGTGCTCGAACACGGCAGGGCCGTTACAATGAGCAGTTCTTC.

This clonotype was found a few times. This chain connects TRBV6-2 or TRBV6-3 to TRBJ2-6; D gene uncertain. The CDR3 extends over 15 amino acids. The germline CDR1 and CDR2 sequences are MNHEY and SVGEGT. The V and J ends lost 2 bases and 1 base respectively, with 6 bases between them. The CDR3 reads CASSYSESGANVLTF. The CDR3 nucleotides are TGTGCCAGCAGTTACAGTGAGTCTGGGGCCAACGTCCTGACTTTC.

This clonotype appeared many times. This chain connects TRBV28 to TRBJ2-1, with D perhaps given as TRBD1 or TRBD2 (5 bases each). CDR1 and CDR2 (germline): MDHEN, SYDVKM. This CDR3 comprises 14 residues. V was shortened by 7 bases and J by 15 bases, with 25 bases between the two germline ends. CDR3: CASTPGRGYPRWFF. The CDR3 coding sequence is TGTGCCAGCACCCCGGGCCGGGGCTACCCCAGATGGTTCTTC. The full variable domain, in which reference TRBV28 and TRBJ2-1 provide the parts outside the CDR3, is DVKVTQSSRYLVKRTGEKVFLECVQDMDHENMFWYRQDPGLGLRLIYFSYDVKMKEKGDIPEGYSVSREKKERFSLILESASTNQTSMYLCASTPGRGYPRWFFGPGTRLTVL.

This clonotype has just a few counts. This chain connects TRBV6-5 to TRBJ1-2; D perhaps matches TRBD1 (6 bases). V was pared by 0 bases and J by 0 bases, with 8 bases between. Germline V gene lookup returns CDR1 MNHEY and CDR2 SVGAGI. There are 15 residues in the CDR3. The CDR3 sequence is CASSYSGATNYGYTF. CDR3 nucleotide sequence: TGTGCCAGCAGTTACTCGGGGGCCACTAACTATGGCTACACCTTC.

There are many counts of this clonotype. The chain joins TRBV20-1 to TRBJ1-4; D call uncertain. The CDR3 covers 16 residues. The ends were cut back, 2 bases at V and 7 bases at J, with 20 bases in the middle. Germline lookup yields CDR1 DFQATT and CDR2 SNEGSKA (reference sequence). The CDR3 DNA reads TGCAGTGCTAGACCACTGCTGTTCTCTGTCAGTGAAAAACTGTTTTTT. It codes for CSARPLLFSVSEKLFF.